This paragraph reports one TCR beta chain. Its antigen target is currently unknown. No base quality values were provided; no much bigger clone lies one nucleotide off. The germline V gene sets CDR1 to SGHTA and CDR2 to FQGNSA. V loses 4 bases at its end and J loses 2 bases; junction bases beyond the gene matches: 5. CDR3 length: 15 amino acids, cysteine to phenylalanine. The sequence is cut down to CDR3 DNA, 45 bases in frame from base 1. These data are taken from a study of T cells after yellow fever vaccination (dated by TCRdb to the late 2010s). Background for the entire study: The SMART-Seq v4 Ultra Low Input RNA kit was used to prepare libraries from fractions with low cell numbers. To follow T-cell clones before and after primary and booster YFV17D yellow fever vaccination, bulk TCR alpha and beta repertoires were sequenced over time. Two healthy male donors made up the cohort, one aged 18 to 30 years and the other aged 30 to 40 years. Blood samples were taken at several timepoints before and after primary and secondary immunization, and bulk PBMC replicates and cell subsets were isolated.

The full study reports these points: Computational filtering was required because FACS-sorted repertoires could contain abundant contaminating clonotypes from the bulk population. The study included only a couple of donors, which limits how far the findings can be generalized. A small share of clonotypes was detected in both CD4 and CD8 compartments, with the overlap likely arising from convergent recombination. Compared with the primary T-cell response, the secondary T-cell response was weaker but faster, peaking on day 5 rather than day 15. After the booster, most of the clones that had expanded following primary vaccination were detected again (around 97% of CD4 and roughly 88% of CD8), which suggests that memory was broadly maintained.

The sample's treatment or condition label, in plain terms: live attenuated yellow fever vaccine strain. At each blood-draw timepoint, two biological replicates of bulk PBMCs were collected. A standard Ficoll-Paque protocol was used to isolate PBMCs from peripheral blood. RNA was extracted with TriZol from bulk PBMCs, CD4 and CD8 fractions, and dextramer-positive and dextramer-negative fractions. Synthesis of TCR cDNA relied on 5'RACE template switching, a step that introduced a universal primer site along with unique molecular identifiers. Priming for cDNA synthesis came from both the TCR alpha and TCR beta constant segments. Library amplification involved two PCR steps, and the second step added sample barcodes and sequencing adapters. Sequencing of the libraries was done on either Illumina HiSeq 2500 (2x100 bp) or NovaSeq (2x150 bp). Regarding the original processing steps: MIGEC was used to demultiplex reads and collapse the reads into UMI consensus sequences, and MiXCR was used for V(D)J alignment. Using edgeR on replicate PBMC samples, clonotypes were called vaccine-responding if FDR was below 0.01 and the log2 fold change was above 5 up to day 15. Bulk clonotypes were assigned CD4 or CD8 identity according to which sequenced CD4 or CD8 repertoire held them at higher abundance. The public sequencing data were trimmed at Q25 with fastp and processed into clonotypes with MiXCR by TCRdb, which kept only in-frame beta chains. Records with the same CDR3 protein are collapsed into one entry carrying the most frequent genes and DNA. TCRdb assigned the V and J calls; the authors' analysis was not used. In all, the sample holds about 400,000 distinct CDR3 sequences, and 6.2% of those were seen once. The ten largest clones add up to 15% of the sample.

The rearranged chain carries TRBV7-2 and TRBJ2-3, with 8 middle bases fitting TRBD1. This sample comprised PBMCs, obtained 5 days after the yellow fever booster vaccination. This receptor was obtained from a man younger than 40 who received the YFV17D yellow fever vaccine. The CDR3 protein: CASSSGTGLTDTQYF. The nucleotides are TGTGCCAGCAGCTCCGGGACAGGCCTCACAGATACGCAGTATTTT.